The 5 T cell receptor beta chains below all came from one sample that was sequenced in a study of cytotoxic CD8 clonotypes in ibrutinib-treated CLL. Data came from immunoSEQ multiplex PCR; TCRdb stores just in-frame clones and leaves some out. The table shows fewer than 13,000 clones, with 79% occurring only once. Material: PBMCs, obtained at disease progression, from a patient treated with ibrutinib. The receptor source for this set is a human donor with chronic lymphocytic leukemia.

J is TRBJ2-3 and V is TRBV15, with 7 positions matching TRBD2. CDR3 length: 13 residues. Looked up from germline, CDR1 is LNHNV and CDR2 is YYDKDF (reference sequence). The V segment lost 1 base and the J segment 8 bases; nucleotides outside the gene matches: 3. DNA of the CDR3: TGTGCCACCAGCAGAGGGGGGGAGGGTACGCAGTATTTT. Translated, it gives CATSRGGEGTQYF.

This chain's CDR3 is CASCRAPQETQYF. The CDR3 DNA is TGTGCCAGCTGCCGGGCACCCCAAGAGACCCAGTACTTC. This chain connects TRBV5-6 to TRBJ2-5; D call uncertain. V gave up 7 bases and J gave up 1 base, with 11 bases separating them. Germline CDR1 and CDR2: SGHDT and YYEEEE. This CDR3 comprises 13 residues. The whole variable domain, remainder taken from reference TRBV5-6 and TRBJ2-5, is DAGVTQSPTHLIKTRGQQVTLRCSPKSGHDTVSWYQQALGQGPQFIFQYYEEEERQRGNFPDRFSGHQFPNYSSELNVNALLLGDSALYLCASCRAPQETQYFGPGTRLLVL.

This clone was seen a single time. The chain combines TRBV7-3 with TRBJ2-5, with TRBD2 identical over 8 bases. The CDR3 consists of 15 residues. Germline CDR1 and CDR2: SGHTA and FQGTGA. V shed 5 bases, J shed 2 bases, and the junction held 7 bases outside the gene matches. The CDR3 here is CASSLNPGGQETQYF. Written as DNA, the CDR3 is TGTGCCAGCAGCCTCAACCCGGGGGGGCAAGAGACCCAGTACTTC.

The V gene is TRBV30, the J gene TRBJ2-3; 7 nucleotides match TRBD1. From germline, CDR1 is GTSNPN and CDR2 SVGIG (reference sequence). The CDR3 sequence is 15 residues long. V was clipped by 1 base and J by 2 bases; unmatched bases: 6. CDR3 protein: CAWSAGTVHTDTQYF. The CDR3 DNA is TGTGCCTGGAGTGCCGGGACAGTCCACACAGATACGCAGTATTTT.

V gene TRBV15 combines with J gene TRBJ2-7; D perhaps matches TRBD2 (5 bases). The germline CDR1 and CDR2 sequences are LNHNV and YYDKDF (reference sequence). V was pared by 1 base and J by 0 bases, with 13 bases between. The CDR3 contains 16 residues. This CDR3 is CATSRGPGLVSYEQYF. DNA of the CDR3: TGTGCCACCAGCAGAGGTCCCGGACTTGTCTCCTACGAGCAGTACTTC. The complete variable domain, with remaining parts taken from reference TRBV15 and TRBJ2-7, reads DAMVIQNPRYQVTQFGKPVTLSCSQTLNHNVMYWYQQKSSQAPKLLFHYYDKDFNNEADTPDNFQSRRPNTSFCFLDIRSPGLGDTAMYLCATSRGPGLVSYEQYFGPGTRLTVT.